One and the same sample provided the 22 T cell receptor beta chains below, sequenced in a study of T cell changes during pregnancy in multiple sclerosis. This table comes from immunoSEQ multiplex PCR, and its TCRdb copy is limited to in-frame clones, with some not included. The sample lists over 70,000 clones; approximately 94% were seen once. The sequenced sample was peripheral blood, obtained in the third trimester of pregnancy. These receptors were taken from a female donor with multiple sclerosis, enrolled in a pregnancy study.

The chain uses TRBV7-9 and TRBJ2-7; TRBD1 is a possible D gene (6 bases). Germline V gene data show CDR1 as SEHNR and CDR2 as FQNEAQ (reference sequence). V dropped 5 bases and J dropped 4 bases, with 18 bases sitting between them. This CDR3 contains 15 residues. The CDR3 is CASSLPGQGRYEQYF. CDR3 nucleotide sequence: TGTGCCAGCAGCCTCCCGGGACAAGGTCGTTACGAGCAGTACTTC.

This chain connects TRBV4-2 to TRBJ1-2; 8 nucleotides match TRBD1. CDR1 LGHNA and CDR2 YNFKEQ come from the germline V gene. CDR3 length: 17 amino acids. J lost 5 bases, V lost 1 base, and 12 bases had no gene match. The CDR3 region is CASSQVGWGGQDYGYTF. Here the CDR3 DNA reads TGTGCCAGCAGCCAAGTGGGGTGGGGGGGACAGGATTATGGCTACACCTTC.

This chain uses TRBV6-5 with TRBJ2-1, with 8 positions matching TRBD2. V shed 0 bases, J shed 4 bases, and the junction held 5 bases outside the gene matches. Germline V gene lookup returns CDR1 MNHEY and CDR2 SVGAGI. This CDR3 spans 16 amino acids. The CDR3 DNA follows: TGTGCCAGCAGTTACTCGATTCGCGGGAGGTACAATGAGCAGTTCTTC. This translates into CASSYSIRGRYNEQFF.

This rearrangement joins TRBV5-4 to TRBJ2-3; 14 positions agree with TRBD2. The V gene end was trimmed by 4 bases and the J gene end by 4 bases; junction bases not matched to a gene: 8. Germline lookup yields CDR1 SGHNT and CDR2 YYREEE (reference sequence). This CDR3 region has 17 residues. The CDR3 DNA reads TGTGCCAGCAGCCGTGGACTAGCGGGAGGAAGGGCAGATACGCAGTATTTT. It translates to CASSRGLAGGRADTQYF. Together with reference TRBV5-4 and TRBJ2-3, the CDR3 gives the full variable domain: ETGVTQSPTHLIKTRGQQVTLRCSSQSGHNTVSWYQQALGQGPQFIFQYYREEENGRGNFPPRFSGLQFPNYSSELNVNALELDDSALYLCASSRGLAGGRADTQYFGPGTRLTVL.

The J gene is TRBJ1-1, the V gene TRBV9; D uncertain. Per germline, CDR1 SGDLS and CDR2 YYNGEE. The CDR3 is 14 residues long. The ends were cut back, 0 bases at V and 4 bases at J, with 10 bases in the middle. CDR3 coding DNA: TGTGCCAGCAGCGTAGAATTAGTGAGCACTGAAGCTTTCTTT. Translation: CASSVELVSTEAFF. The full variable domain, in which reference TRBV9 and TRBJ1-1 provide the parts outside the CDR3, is DSGVTQTPKHLITATGQRVTLRCSPRSGDLSVYWYQQSLDQGLQFLIQYYNGEERAKGNILERFSAQQFPDLHSELNLSSLELGDSALYFCASSVELVSTEAFFGQGTRLTVV.

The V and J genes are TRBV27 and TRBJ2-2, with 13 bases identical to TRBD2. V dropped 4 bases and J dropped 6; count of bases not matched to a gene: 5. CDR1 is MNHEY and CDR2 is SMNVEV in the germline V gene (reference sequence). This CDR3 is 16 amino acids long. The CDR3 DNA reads TGTGCCAGCAGTTCGGGACTAGCGGGACTCGCCGGGGAGCTGTTTTTT. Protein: CASSSGLAGLAGELFF.

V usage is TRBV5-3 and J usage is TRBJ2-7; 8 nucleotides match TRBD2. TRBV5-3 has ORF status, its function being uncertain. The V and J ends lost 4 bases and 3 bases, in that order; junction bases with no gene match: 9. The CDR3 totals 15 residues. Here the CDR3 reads CARSPLAGSNYEQYF. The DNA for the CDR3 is TGTGCCAGAAGCCCCTTAGCGGGATCCAACTACGAGCAGTACTTC.

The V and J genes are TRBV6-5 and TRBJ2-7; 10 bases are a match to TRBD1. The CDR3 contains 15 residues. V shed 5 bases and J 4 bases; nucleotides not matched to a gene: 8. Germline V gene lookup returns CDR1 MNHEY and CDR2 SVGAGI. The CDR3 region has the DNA TGTGCCAGCAGTCGCGGGGGGACAGGGGTTTACGAGCAGTACTTC. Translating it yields CASSRGGTGVYEQYF.

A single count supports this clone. CDR3 sequence: CASSARAGGSYEQYF. In DNA, the CDR3 is TGCGCCAGCAGCGCCCGTGCGGGAGGGTCCTACGAGCAGTACTTC. The chain carries TRBV5-1 and TRBJ2-7, with 9 bases that match TRBD2. V lost 4 bases and J lost 1; bases outside the gene matches: 6. The CDR3 loop spans 15 amino acids. Germline V gene sequence: CDR1 SGHRS, CDR2 YFSETQ.

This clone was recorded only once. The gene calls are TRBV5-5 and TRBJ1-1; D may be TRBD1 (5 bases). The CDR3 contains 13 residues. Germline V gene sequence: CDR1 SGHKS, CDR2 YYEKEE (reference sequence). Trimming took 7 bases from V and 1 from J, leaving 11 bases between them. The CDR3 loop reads CASALGGNTEAFF. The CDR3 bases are TGTGCCAGCGCCCTGGGGGGGAACACTGAAGCTTTCTTT.

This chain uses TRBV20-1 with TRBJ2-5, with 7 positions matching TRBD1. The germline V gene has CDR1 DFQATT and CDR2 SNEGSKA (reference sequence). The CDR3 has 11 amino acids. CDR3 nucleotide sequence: TGCGTAAGACAGGGACAAGAGACCCAGTACTTC. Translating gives CVRQGQETQYF.

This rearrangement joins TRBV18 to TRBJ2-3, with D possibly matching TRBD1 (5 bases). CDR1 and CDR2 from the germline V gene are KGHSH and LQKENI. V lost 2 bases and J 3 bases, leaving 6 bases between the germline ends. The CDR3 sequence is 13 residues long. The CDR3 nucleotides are TGTGCCAGCTCACCAACAGGAACAGATACGCAGTATTTT. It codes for CASSPTGTDTQYF.

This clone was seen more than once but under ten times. This CDR3 is CASTSGMPNEQFF. DNA of the CDR3: TGTGCCAGCACTAGCGGGATGCCCAATGAGCAGTTCTTC. The rearrangement links TRBV6-6 to TRBJ2-1; 9 nucleotides line up with TRBD2. Germline CDR1 and CDR2: MNHNY and SVGAGI (reference sequence). Germline trimming cut 7 bases from V and 6 bases from J; bases unmatched to any gene: 4. The CDR3 has 13 amino acids.

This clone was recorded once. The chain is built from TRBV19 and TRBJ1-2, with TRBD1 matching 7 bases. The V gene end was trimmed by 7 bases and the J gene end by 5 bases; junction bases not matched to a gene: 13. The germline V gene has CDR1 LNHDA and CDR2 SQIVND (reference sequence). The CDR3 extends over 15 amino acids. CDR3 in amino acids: CASTLGTAKTYGYTF. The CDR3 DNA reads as TGTGCCAGTACCCTAGGGACAGCTAAAACGTATGGCTACACCTTC.

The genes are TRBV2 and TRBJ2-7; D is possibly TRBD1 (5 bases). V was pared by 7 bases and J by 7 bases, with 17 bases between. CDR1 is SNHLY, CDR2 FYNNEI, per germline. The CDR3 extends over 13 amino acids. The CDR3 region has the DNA TGTGCCAGCACTGACAGCGAGCTGGAGGAGCAGTACTTC. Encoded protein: CASTDSELEEQYF.

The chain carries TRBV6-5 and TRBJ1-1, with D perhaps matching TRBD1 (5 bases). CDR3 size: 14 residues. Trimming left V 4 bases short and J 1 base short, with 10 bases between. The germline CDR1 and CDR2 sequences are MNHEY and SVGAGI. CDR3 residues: CASSWGGANTEAFF. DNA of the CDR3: TGTGCCAGCAGTTGGGGTGGGGCGAACACTGAAGCTTTCTTT.

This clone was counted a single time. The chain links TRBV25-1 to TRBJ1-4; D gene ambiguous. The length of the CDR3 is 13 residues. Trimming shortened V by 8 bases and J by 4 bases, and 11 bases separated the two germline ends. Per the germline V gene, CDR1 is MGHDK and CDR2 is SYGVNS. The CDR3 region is CASAHGDNEKLFF. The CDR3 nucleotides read TGTGCCAGCGCACACGGAGATAATGAAAAACTGTTTTTT.

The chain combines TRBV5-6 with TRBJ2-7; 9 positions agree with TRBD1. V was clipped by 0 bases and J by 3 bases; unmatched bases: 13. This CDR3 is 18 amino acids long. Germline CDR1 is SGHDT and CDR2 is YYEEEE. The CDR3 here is CASSLDLDQGQGFYEQYF. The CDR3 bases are TGTGCCAGCAGCTTGGACCTAGATCAGGGACAGGGATTCTACGAGCAGTACTTC.

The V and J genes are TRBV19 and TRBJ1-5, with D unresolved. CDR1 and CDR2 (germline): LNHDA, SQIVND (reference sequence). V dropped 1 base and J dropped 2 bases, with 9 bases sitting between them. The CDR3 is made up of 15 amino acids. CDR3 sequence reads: CASSIAQVGNQPQHF. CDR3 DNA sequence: TGTGCCAGTAGTATAGCCCAGGTGGGCAATCAGCCCCAGCATTTT.

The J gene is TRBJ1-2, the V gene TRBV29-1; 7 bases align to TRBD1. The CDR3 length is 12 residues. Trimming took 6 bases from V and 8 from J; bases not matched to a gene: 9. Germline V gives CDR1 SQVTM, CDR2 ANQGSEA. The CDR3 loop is CSVSQGLGGYTF. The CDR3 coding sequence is TGCAGCGTCTCACAGGGGCTTGGGGGCTACACCTTC.

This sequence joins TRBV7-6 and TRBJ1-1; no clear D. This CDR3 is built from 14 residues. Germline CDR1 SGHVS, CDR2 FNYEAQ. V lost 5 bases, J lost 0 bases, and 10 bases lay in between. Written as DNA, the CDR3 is TGTGCCAGCAGCGCGTTACCGGTGAACACTGAAGCTTTCTTT. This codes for CASSALPVNTEAFF.

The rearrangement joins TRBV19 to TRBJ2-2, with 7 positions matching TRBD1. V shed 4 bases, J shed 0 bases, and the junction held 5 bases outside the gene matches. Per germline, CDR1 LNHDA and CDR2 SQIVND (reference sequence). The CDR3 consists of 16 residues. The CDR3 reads CASSTPGTANTGELFF. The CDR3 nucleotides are TGTGCCAGTAGTACCCCCGGGACAGCGAACACCGGGGAGCTGTTTTTT.